The rows below give T cell receptor beta chains drawn from one sample of a study of T cell clonotyping in hematopoietic cell transplantation. Using immunoSEQ multiplex PCR, the repertoire was profiled, and TCRdb retains in-frame clones only, with some absent. Of several thousand clones in the sample, more than 80% were seen once. Sequenced material: PBMCs, taken 180 days after allogeneic stem cell transplant. These receptors came from a female patient aged 50-59 years who had an allogeneic stem cell transplant from an unrelated donor, so the T cells may come from the graft donor. Some clones in this sample may be carry-over from other donors' samples. The CDR3 runs from the conserved cysteine through the conserved F or W. The D gene is left open where the match is weak. Only some rows state a clone size, as once, few, many or a class for expanded clones.

>TRBV19|16|TRBJ2-5|-|-
TGTGCCAGTAGTATAGATCGTGGGGGCTCCAGCAAGACCCAGTACTTC
CASSIDRGGSSKTQYF
>TRBV5-1|14|TRBJ2-3|TRBD2|-
TGCGCCAGCAGCGGGGGGACTAGTACAGATACGCAGTATTTT
CASSGGTSTDTQYF
>TRBV4-2|16|TRBJ1-3|-|-
TGTGCCAGCAGCCAAGATAGAAGGACAGATGGAAACACCATATATTTT
CASSQDRRTDGNTIYF
>TRBV6-1|14|TRBJ2-2|-|once
TGTGCCAGCAGCAACAGGGTAAACACCGGGGAGCTGTTTTTT
CASSNRVNTGELFF
>TRBV10-1|15|TRBJ2-7|-|-
TGCGCCAGCAGCTCCTCGGGCGGGCAGGCCTACGAGCAGTACTTC
CASSSSGGQAYEQYF
>TRBV5-4|15|TRBJ2-2|-|-
TGTGCCAGCAGCTTGGGGCATCGTGTCCCCGGGGAGCTGTTTTTT
CASSLGHRVPGELFF
>TRBV6-5|15|TRBJ2-3|-|-
TGTGCCAGCAGTTACTCGGCAGGGGAGAAAGATACGCAGTATTTT
CASSYSAGEKDTQYF
>TRBV4-2|16|TRBJ1-2|-|-
TGTGCCAGCAGCCAAGAAAGCCCAGGGTTTACCTATGGCTACACCTTC
CASSQESPGFTYGYTF
>TRBV5-1|14|TRBJ2-5|-|-
TGCGCCAGCACCTTTCAGGGATACCAAGAGACCCAGTACTTC
CASTFQGYQETQYF
>TRBV25-1|13|TRBJ1-1|-|-
TGTGCCAGCAGTGAGAGGACGAACACTGAAGCTTTCTTT
CASSERTNTEAFF
>TRBV5-5|17|TRBJ2-2|TRBD1|once
TGTGCCAGCAGCTTGAACCCCGACAGGGGGATCACCGGGGAGCTGTTTTTT
CASSLNPDRGITGELFF
>TRBV5-1|12|TRBJ2-5|-|-
TGCGCCAGCAGCCCCCCTCCTGAGACCCAGTACTTC
CASSPPPETQYF
>TRBV27|16|TRBJ2-6|-|-
TGTGCCAGCAGTTCACCCACATCTCCCGGGGCCAACGTCCTGACTTTC
CASSSPTSPGANVLTF
>TRBV14|15|TRBJ2-2|TRBD1|-
TGTGCCAGCAGTCCCTTAGGGGGCCCAACCGGGGAGCTGTTTTTT
CASSPLGGPTGELFF
>TRBV2|15|TRBJ2-2|-|-
TGTGCCAGCAGTAAGGCCCCGGTGCGAACCGGGGAGCTGTTTTTT
CASSKAPVRTGELFF
>TRBV7-8|15|TRBJ1-1|TRBD1|-
TGTGCCAGCAGCTTACCCGGACAGGGGAACACTGAAGCTTTCTTT
CASSLPGQGNTEAFF
>TRBV29-1|13|TRBJ2-5|-|-
TGCAGCCTAGAGAGACACCTGCAAGAGACCCAGTACTTC
CSLERHLQETQYF
>TRBV28|13|TRBJ1-5|-|-
TGTGCCAGCAGTTTTCTCGGAAATCAGCCCCAGCATTTT
CASSFLGNQPQHF
>TRBV6-6|13|TRBJ1-6|TRBD1|-
TGTGCCACCTCGACAGGGGGCAATTCACCCCTCCACTTT
CATSTGGNSPLHF
>TRBV7-2|13|TRBJ2-7|-|-
TGTGCCAGCAGCTTTAGGGAATCCTACGAGCAGTACTTC
CASSFRESYEQYF
>TRBV25-1|15|TRBJ2-7|-|-
TGTGCCAGCAGTGAAAGGAACGGGGCGTCATACGAGCAGTACTTC
CASSERNGASYEQYF
>TRBV19|14|TRBJ1-1|-|-
TGTGCCAGTACCCCTGAGTGGGGGACCCATGAAGCTTTCTTT
CASTPEWGTHEAFF
>TRBV28|15|TRBJ1-6|-|-
TGTGCCAGCAGCTCCGGGACAACGTATAATTCACCCCTCCACTTT
CASSSGTTYNSPLHF
>TRBV7-9|16|TRBJ1-4|-|-
TGTGCCAGCAGCTTAGGGACAGAGCCAACTAATGAAAAACTGTTTTTT
CASSLGTEPTNEKLFF
>TRBV5-6|14|TRBJ1-5|-|-
TGTGCCAGCAGCTTGAGATCCCGAAATCAGCCCCAGCATTTT
CASSLRSRNQPQHF
>TRBV4-3|14|TRBJ2-7|TRBD1|-
TGCGCCAGCAGCCCCCGGACAGGAGAGGCTCGACAGTACTTC
CASSPRTGEARQYF
>TRBV5-4|16|TRBJ2-5|TRBD2|-
TGTGCCAGCAGCCAGTCACTAGCGGGGGGCCGAGAGACCCAGTACTTC
CASSQSLAGGRETQYF
>TRBV5-4|15|TRBJ1-2|TRBD1|once
TGTGCCAGCAGCCAGATCTCGACAGGGCGATATGGCTACACCTTC
CASSQISTGRYGYTF
>TRBV5-1|15|TRBJ1-1|TRBD1|-
TGCGCCAGCAGCACCCCGGGACAGGTTAGGGCTGAAGCTTTCTTT
CASSTPGQVRAEAFF
>TRBV7-2|16|TRBJ1-6|-|once
TGTGCCAGCAGCCCTGGCGTCCAACCGATGTATTCACCCCTCCACTTT
CASSPGVQPMYSPLHF
>TRBV29-1|13|TRBJ2-1|-|once
TGCAGCGGGGTCGGCGCGGGGACCAATGAGCAGTTCTTC
CSGVGAGTNEQFF
>TRBV28|13|TRBJ1-1|-|-
TGTGCCAGCAGGGGGGGGGTGAACACTGAAGCTTTCTTT
CASRGGVNTEAFF
>TRBV6-1|15|TRBJ2-1|-|-
TGTGCCAGCAGCGCTCGGACAGTATCCTACAATGAGCAGTTCTTC
CASSARTVSYNEQFF
>TRBV2|15|TRBJ1-2|-|-
TGTGCCCGTCGTCGACACCTAGGCACTAACTATGGCTACACCTTC
CARRRHLGTNYGYTF
>TRBV30|10|TRBJ1-1|-|-
TGTGCCTTGAGGGGGACTGAAGCTTTCTTT
CALRGTEAFF
>TRBV27|17|TRBJ2-7|-|-
TGTGCCAGCAGTTTTTCTGTAGGTGACGGGGCATCCTACGAGCAGTACTTC
CASSFSVGDGASYEQYF
>TRBV19|14|TRBJ1-2|-|-
TGTGCCAGTAGTATAAGACAGGCCATCTATGGCTACACCTTC
CASSIRQAIYGYTF
>TRBV19|14|TRBJ2-1|TRBD2|-
TGTGCCAGTAGTATGGAACTAGCGGGATGGGAGCAGTTCTTC
CASSMELAGWEQFF
>TRBV7-8|14|TRBJ2-5|-|-
TGTGCCAGCAGCTTAAGACAGACCCAAGAGACCCAGTACTTC
CASSLRQTQETQYF
>TRBV5-1|12|TRBJ1-1|-|-
TGCGCCAGCCGAGAGGGACCCCGTGAAGCTTTCTTT
CASREGPREAFF
>TRBV6-1|15|TRBJ2-2|-|-
TGTGCCAGCAGGGTTGGGGGCCTGAACACCGGGGAGCTGTTTTTT
CASRVGGLNTGELFF
>TRBV19|12|TRBJ1-5|-|-
TGTGCCAGTAGCAATAGCAATCAGCCCCAGCATTTT
CASSNSNQPQHF
>TRBV5-1|17|TRBJ2-7|-|-
TGCGCCAGCAGCTTGGGACCCCTGAGTCGGCCCACCTACGAGCAGTACTTC
CASSLGPLSRPTYEQYF
>TRBV6-5|13|TRBJ1-1|-|-
TGTGCCAGCAGTTACTATTTGAACACTGAAGCTTTCTTT
CASSYYLNTEAFF
>TRBV4-1|14|TRBJ1-2|TRBD1|once
TGCGCCAGCAGCCAAGTAAACAGGGGCAAGGGCTACACCTTC
CASSQVNRGKGYTF
>TRBV11-2|15|TRBJ2-2|-|-
TGTGCCAGCAGCTTACAGTGGGGGAACACCGGGGAGCTGTTTTTT
CASSLQWGNTGELFF
>TRBV29-1|15|TRBJ2-1|TRBD2|-
TGCAGCGTTGATAGTAGCGGGAGGCTTCACTGGGAGCAGTTCTTC
CSVDSSGRLHWEQFF
>TRBV9|12|TRBJ1-5|-|-
TGTGCCAGCAGCGCGGGCAATCAGCCCCAGCATTTT
CASSAGNQPQHF
>TRBV2|14|TRBJ1-2|-|-
TGTGCCGAGGGGGGACAACAAGTTAACTATGGCTACACCTTC
CAEGGQQVNYGYTF
>TRBV11-2|15|TRBJ1-4|TRBD1|-
TGTGCCAGCAGCTTGGACAGGGGGCCTAATGAAAAACTGTTTTTT
CASSLDRGPNEKLFF
>TRBV29-1|12|TRBJ1-2|-|-
TGCAGCGTTGAAGGCAGGCCCTATGGCTACACCTTC
CSVEGRPYGYTF
>TRBV29-1|10|TRBJ1-2|-|-
TGCAGCGATGGGGTCAGTGGCTACACCTTC
CSDGVSGYTF
>TRBV2|15|TRBJ1-5|-|-
TGTGCCAGCAGTGGGGGCCCGAATAGCAATCAGCCCCAGCATTTT
CASSGGPNSNQPQHF
>TRBV5-8|13|TRBJ1-1|TRBD1|-
TGTGCCAGCAGCTACGACAGGGGGCTAGAAGCTTTCTTT
CASSYDRGLEAFF